This record looks at one T cell receptor beta chain sequence and its context. As yet, its antigen is unknown. This sample is drawn from a study of shared clonotypes between healthy human individuals. The study's findings and limits: Several donors had 5% to 6.5% of their naive CD4 clonotypes in common.

Clones were read by immunoSEQ multiplex PCR, and TCRdb kept only the in-frame ones, dropping some. The table records approximately 2,200,000 clones, roughly 91% of them present only once. Positive CCR7 selection of CD45RO-negative cells yielded the naive CD8 cells, and terminally differentiated effector memory CD45RA+ cells were excluded. This clonotype was obtained from a man aged 18 to 29 in good health. Some clones in this sample may be carry-over from other donors' samples. Sequencing was done on a sample of naive CD8+ T cells from PBMCs.

Here the CDR3 DNA reads TGTGCCACCAGCACGGCTAGCGCAAACAACAATGAGCAGTTCTTC. Protein product: CATSTASANNNEQFF. The chain carries TRBV15 and TRBJ2-1; tentative D call: TRBD2 (6 bases). The CDR3 has 15 amino acids. Germline V gene lookup returns CDR1 LNHNV and CDR2 YYDKDF (reference sequence). Trimming stripped 4 bases from V and 5 bases from J, with 15 bases between.